This passage covers 28 T cell receptor beta chains from one sample sequenced in a study of blood T cell repertoires in COVID-19. TCRdb's table, derived via immunoSEQ multiplex PCR, lists solely in-frame clones and lacks some. This table has fewer than 450,000 clones, around 91% appearing once. The sequencing input was PBMCs or T cells enriched from blood (not recorded which). The receptors here all came from a man in his late teens or twenties who had recovered from COVID-19.

The rearrangement joins TRBV7-3 to TRBJ2-7; a weak D match, TRBD2 (7 bases). Looked up from germline, CDR1 is SGHTA and CDR2 is FQGTGA. The length of the CDR3 is 15 residues. Trimming shortened V by 2 bases and J by 2 bases, and 13 bases separated the two germline ends. The CDR3 loop is CASSLWGGPTYEQYF. The CDR3 nucleotides read TGTGCCAGCAGCTTATGGGGGGGCCCCACCTACGAGCAGTACTTC.

This rearrangement joins TRBV27 to TRBJ2-3; D is undetermined. This CDR3 has 13 residues. Trimming left V 5 bases short and J 6 bases short, with 12 bases between. CDR1 is MNHEY and CDR2 is SMNVEV in the germline V gene (reference sequence). The CDR3 coding sequence is TGTGCCAGCAGTCACCAGCCCGGGGATACGCAGTATTTT. It specifies CASSHQPGDTQYF.

The chain's CDR3 is CASSPFSAPYEQYF. CDR3 in DNA: TGTGCCAGCAGCCCCTTTTCCGCGCCCTACGAGCAGTACTTC. The chain has TRBV9 and TRBJ2-7; D not certain. V lost 4 bases to trimming and J lost 2 bases, with 13 bases between them. Germline V lookup: CDR1 SGDLS, CDR2 YYNGEE. The CDR3 length is 14 residues.

The V gene is TRBV6-6, the J gene TRBJ1-1, with D unclear. From germline, CDR1 is MNHNY and CDR2 SVGAGI (reference sequence). The CDR3 loop spans 14 amino acids. V lost 2 bases and J lost 0, with 7 bases in between. The CDR3 protein is CASSYNGVNTEAFF. CDR3 DNA sequence: TGTGCCAGCAGTTACAACGGGGTGAACACTGAAGCTTTCTTT.

This clone has a handful of counts. The chain carries TRBV3-1 (or the pseudogene TRBV3-2) and TRBJ1-3; D perhaps matches TRBD1 (5 bases). The germline V and J ends were trimmed by 4 bases and 0 bases, with 7 bases remaining between them. Germline values: CDR1 LGHDT, CDR2 YNNKEL (reference sequence). CDR3 length equals 14 residues. The CDR3 loop reads CASSLDTSGNTIYF. The CDR3 DNA sequence: TGTGCCAGCAGCCTGGACACCTCTGGAAACACCATATATTTT.

The rearrangement joins TRBV3-1 (or the pseudogene TRBV3-2) to TRBJ1-4; TRBD1 agrees at 7 bases. Unmatched junction bases numbered 3, after V lost 5 bases and J lost 0 bases. Per germline, CDR1 LGHDT and CDR2 YNNKEL (reference sequence). CDR3 size: 15 residues. The CDR3 DNA reads as TGTGCCAGCAGCTACCAGGGGGCAACTAATGAAAAACTGTTTTTT. Translation gives CASSYQGATNEKLFF.

The genes are TRBV19 and TRBJ2-1; TRBD2 matches at 9 bases. The CDR3 runs 14 residues. CDR1 is LNHDA and CDR2 is SQIVND in the germline V gene (reference sequence). The J segment lost 7 bases and the V segment lost 5 bases, leaving 6 bases of the junction unmatched. The chain's CDR3 is CASSLLAGGNEQFF. CDR3 nucleotides: TGTGCCAGTAGTCTTTTGGCGGGAGGGAATGAGCAGTTCTTC. Drawing the rest from reference TRBV19 and TRBJ2-1, the complete variable domain is DGGITQSPKYLFRKEGQNVTLSCEQNLNHDAMYWYRQDPGQGLRLIYYSQIVNDFQKGDIAEGYSVSREKKESFPLTVTSAQKNPTAFYLCASSLLAGGNEQFFGPGTRLTVL.

The chain is built from TRBV3-1 (or the pseudogene TRBV3-2) and TRBJ2-3, with 7 bases aligning to TRBD2. This CDR3 is 17 amino acids long. The germline gives CDR1 LGHDT, CDR2 YNNKEL (reference sequence). Trimming took 5 bases from V and 2 from J; bases not matched to a gene: 13. CDR3 nucleotides: TGTGCCAGCAGCACTAGAACGGGGCGGGGGACCACAGATACGCAGTATTTT. Translating it yields CASSTRTGRGTTDTQYF.

The V and J genes are TRBV5-8 and TRBJ2-3; D may be TRBD2 (6 bases). Trimming removed 4 bases at V and 14 bases at J, with 23 bases between. This CDR3 region has 14 residues. Germline CDR1 reads SGHTS; CDR2 reads YDEGEE. For the CDR3, the DNA is TGTGCCAGCAGCAGCACCACCCCGGGGACTTCTTTGTATTTT. It translates to CASSSTTPGTSLYF.

V gene TRBV18 combines with J gene TRBJ2-5; TRBD1 agrees at 9 bases. CDR3 size: 16 residues. Per germline, CDR1 KGHSH and CDR2 LQKENI. The J segment lost 7 bases and the V segment lost 3 bases, leaving 12 bases of the junction unmatched. CDR3: CASSPVLSQGAGTQYF. Here the CDR3 DNA reads TGTGCCAGCTCACCGGTGTTATCACAGGGGGCAGGGACCCAGTACTTC. The full variable domain, its missing parts supplied by reference TRBV18 and TRBJ2-5, is NAGVMQNPRHLVRRRGQEARLRCSPMKGHSHVYWYRQLPEEGLKFMVYLQKENIIDESGMPKERFSAEFPKEGPSILRIQQVVRGDSAAYFCASSPVLSQGAGTQYFGPGTRLLVL.

The chain recombines TRBV2 with TRBJ1-2; TRBD1 aligns across 8 bases. This CDR3 has 15 amino acids. The germline V gene encodes CDR1 SNHLY and CDR2 FYNNEI. V was clipped by 4 bases and J by 8 bases; unmatched bases: 12. The CDR3 nucleotides read TGTGCCAGCAGTGTGTCTGGGACAGGTTCTGGCGGCTACACCTTC. This gives the protein CASSVSGTGSGGYTF.

This clone was recorded a few times. The gene calls are TRBV3-1 (or the pseudogene TRBV3-2) and TRBJ1-5, with D possibly TRBD1 on 5 matching bases. The CDR3 consists of 13 residues. The germline V gene has CDR1 LGHDT and CDR2 YNNKEL (reference sequence). Between the trimmed V and J ends, which lost 3 bases and 4 bases, there was a span of 7 bases. CDR3 nucleotide sequence: TGTGCCAGCAGCCAGGACAAAAATCAGCCCCAGCATTTT. Amino acid sequence: CASSQDKNQPQHF.

The chain couples TRBV11-2 to TRBJ2-5; possible D gene TRBD2, 6 bases. Germline CDR1 and CDR2: SGHAT and FQNNGV. V was clipped by 3 bases and J by 2 bases, with 7 bases between them. The CDR3 is made up of 13 amino acids. In DNA, the CDR3 is TGTGCCAGCAGCTTTGGGACTCAAGAGACCCAGTACTTC. Translated: CASSFGTQETQYF. Variable domain in full (rest from reference TRBV11-2 and TRBJ2-5): EAGVAQSPRYKIIEKRQSVAFWCNPISGHATLYWYQQILGQGPKLLIQFQNNGVVDDSQLPKDRFSAERLKGVDSTLKIQPAKLEDSAVYLCASSFGTQETQYFGPGTRLLVL.

The chain combines TRBV6-5 with TRBJ1-4; 8 bases agree with TRBD1. There are 15 residues in the CDR3. The V gene's germline CDR1 is MNHEY and CDR2 SVGAGI. V shed 7 bases, J shed 8 bases, and the junction held 12 bases outside the gene matches. For the CDR3, the DNA is TGTGCCAGCATGGTAACAGGGGGACAATGGGAAAAACTGTTTTTT. Its protein product is CASMVTGGQWEKLFF.

The chain employs TRBV5-8 and TRBJ1-1; 10 nucleotides align to TRBD1. Germline V gives CDR1 SGHTS, CDR2 YDEGEE. The CDR3 extends over 17 amino acids. The ends lost 2 bases at V and 0 bases at J; junction bases unmatched: 7. The CDR3 here is CASSLWTGQGLNTEAFF. The DNA of the CDR3 is TGTGCCAGCAGCTTATGGACGGGACAGGGGTTGAACACTGAAGCTTTCTTT.

The chain uses TRBV20-1 and TRBJ2-4; D is unclear. Germline V lookup: CDR1 DFQATT, CDR2 SNEGSKA (reference sequence). The CDR3 length is 14 residues. V gave up 3 bases and J gave up 3 bases, with 12 bases separating them. The CDR3 DNA sequence: TGCAGTGCTAGTTCCGTCTTACTCAAAAACATTCAGTACTTC. It translates to CSASSVLLKNIQYF.

This clone was seen just once. The chain employs TRBV3-1 (or the pseudogene TRBV3-2) and TRBJ2-5; a weak D match, TRBD2 (5 bases). The CDR3 length is 13 residues. Germline V lookup: CDR1 LGHDT, CDR2 YNNKEL (reference sequence). The V end was cut by 4 bases, the J end by 6 bases, with 12 bases between. This chain's CDR3 is CASSLLEAKTQYF. The CDR3 DNA sequence: TGTGCCAGCAGCCTACTAGAGGCAAAGACCCAGTACTTC.

J is TRBJ2-2 and V is TRBV5-4; 8 nucleotides match TRBD1. The CDR3 contains 16 residues. V was pared by 1 base and J by 6 bases, with 8 bases of the junction left unmatched. Germline V gene lookup returns CDR1 SGHNT and CDR2 YYREEE (reference sequence). CDR3: CASSLPGQGHPGELFF. The CDR3 DNA is TGTGCCAGCAGCTTGCCAGGACAGGGACACCCCGGGGAGCTGTTTTTT.

As concerns this clone: One end of the junction does not line up with germline, which may come from a read error. The chain has TRBV10-1 and TRBJ1-2, with D unresolved. The CDR3 length is 13 residues. Looked up from germline, CDR1 is WNHNN and CDR2 is SYGVQD (reference sequence). The CDR3 nucleotides are TGCGCCAGCAGTGAGTCGTTTATCGGCGGGTACTCCTTC. This codes for CASSESFIGGYSF.

This rearrangement joins TRBV2 to TRBJ1-1; no definite D call. CDR1 is SNHLY and CDR2 is FYNNEI in the germline V gene. This CDR3 comprises 13 residues. Deletions cut 5 bases from V and 4 bases from J, with 11 bases between. The chain's CDR3 is CASSLGPATEAFF. Here the CDR3 DNA reads TGTGCCAGCAGTTTGGGCCCTGCCACTGAAGCTTTCTTT.

V and J are TRBV5-1 and TRBJ2-3; 16 bases fit TRBD2. The ends lost 1 base at V and 4 bases at J; junction bases unmatched: 6. This CDR3 spans 18 amino acids. Germline-derived CDR1 and CDR2 are SGHRS and YFSETQ. The CDR3 nucleotides are TGCGCCAGCAGCTTGAGTGGGACTAGCGGGGGGGCCTCAGATACGCAGTATTTT. As protein: CASSLSGTSGGASDTQYF.

V and J are TRBV28 and TRBJ2-2, with a weak D call TRBD2 (6 bases). With 8 bases removed from V and 8 bases from J, the gap between germline ends came to 6 bases. The CDR3 runs to 10 residues. Germline values: CDR1 MDHEN, CDR2 SYDVKM. This chain's CDR3 is CASRGGELFF. The CDR3 DNA reads as TGTGCCAGCCGGGGGGGGGAGCTGTTTTTT.

This clone was picked up a small number of times. This chain joins TRBV5-1 and TRBJ2-2; D not resolved. V shed 2 bases and J shed 1 base, with 9 bases lying between them. CDR1 is SGHRS and CDR2 is YFSETQ in the germline V gene. The CDR3 is 15 residues long. The CDR3 region has the DNA TGCGCCAGCAGCTTTAGTAGCCGGAACACCGGGGAGCTGTTTTTT. It codes for CASSFSSRNTGELFF.

The J gene is TRBJ1-1, the V gene TRBV19; the D gene is possibly TRBD1 (6 bases). Trimming took 9 bases from V and 5 from J, leaving 16 bases between them. The CDR3 covers 13 residues. Per germline, CDR1 LNHDA and CDR2 SQIVND (reference sequence). For the CDR3, the DNA is TGTGCCAGCTCGGCGGGGGGGCGTACTGAAGCTTTCTTT. Translation: CASSAGGRTEAFF.

This chain links TRBV30 with TRBJ2-7, with TRBD2 matching over 10 bases. This CDR3 comprises 12 residues. The V segment lost 5 bases and the J segment 3 bases; nucleotides outside the gene matches: 1. Germline lookup yields CDR1 GTSNPN and CDR2 SVGIG (reference sequence). The CDR3 region is CAWRTSGYEQYF. Written as DNA, the CDR3 is TGTGCCTGGCGGACTAGCGGCTACGAGCAGTACTTC.

This rearrangement joins TRBV27 to TRBJ1-1, with unresolved D. The germline V and J ends were trimmed by 0 bases and 4 bases, with 9 bases remaining between them. The CDR3 is made up of 14 amino acids. Germline V gives CDR1 MNHEY, CDR2 SMNVEV (reference sequence). CDR3 residues: CASSLSPPRTEAFF. As DNA, the CDR3 is TGTGCCAGCAGTTTATCCCCCCCCCGCACTGAAGCTTTCTTT.

This clone was recorded a few times. The rearrangement uses TRBV5-1 and TRBJ2-1; 13 nucleotides agree with TRBD2. Trimming cost V 4 bases and J 5 bases; bases outside gene matches: 3. Germline V CDR1 and CDR2: SGHRS, YFSETQ. CDR3 size: 15 residues. CDR3 in amino acids: CASSIGLAGDNEQFF. DNA for the CDR3: TGCGCCAGCAGCATCGGACTAGCGGGAGACAATGAGCAGTTCTTC.

The chain carries TRBV4-1 and TRBJ1-2; D gene ambiguous. The germline V gene encodes CDR1 MGHRA and CDR2 YSYEKL. The CDR3 contains 17 residues. V lost 1 base to trimming and J lost 3 bases, with 18 bases between them. The CDR3 DNA is TGCGCCAGCAGCCAAGTACGTATGAGGAAGGCCGACTATGGCTACACCTTC. Translating gives CASSQVRMRKADYGYTF.